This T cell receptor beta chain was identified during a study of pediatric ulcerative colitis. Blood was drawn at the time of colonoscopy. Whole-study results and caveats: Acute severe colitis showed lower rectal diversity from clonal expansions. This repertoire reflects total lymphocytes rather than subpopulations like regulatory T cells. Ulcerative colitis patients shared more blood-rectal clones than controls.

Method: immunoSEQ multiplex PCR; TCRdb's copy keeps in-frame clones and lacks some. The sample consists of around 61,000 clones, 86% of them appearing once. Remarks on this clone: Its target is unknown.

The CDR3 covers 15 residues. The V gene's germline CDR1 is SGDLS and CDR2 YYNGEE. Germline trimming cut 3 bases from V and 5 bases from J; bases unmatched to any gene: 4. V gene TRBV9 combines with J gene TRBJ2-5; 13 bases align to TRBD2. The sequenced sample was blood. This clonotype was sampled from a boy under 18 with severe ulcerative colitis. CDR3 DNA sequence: TGTGCCAGCAGCGGGACTAGCGGGAGAGGCGAGACCCAGTACTTC. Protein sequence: CASSGTSGRGETQYF.